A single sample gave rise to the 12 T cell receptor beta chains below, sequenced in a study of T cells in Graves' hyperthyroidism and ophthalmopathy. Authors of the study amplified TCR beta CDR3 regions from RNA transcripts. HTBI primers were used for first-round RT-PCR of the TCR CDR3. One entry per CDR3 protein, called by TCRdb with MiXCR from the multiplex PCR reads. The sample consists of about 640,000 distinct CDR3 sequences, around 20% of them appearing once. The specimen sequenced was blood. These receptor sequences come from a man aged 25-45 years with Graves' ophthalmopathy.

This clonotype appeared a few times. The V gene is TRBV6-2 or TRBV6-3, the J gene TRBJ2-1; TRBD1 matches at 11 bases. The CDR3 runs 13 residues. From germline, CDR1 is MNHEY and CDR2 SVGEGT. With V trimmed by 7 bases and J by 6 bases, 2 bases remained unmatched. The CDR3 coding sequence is TGTGCCAGCAAAGGGACAGGGGGCAATGAGCAGTTCTTC. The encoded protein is CASKGTGGNEQFF.

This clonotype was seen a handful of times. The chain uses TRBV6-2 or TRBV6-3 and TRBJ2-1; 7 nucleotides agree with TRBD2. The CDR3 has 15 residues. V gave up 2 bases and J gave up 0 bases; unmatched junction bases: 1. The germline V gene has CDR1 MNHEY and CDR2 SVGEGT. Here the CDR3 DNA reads TGTGCCAGCAGTTACCGGACTAGCTCCTACAATGAGCAGTTCTTC. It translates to CASSYRTSSYNEQFF.

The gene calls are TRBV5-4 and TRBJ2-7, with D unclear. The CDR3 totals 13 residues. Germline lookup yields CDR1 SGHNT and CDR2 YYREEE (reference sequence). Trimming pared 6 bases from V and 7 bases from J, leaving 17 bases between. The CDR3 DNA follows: TGTGCCAGCACCTCAGACCGCTTCGGAGAGCAGTACTTC. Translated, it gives CASTSDRFGEQYF.

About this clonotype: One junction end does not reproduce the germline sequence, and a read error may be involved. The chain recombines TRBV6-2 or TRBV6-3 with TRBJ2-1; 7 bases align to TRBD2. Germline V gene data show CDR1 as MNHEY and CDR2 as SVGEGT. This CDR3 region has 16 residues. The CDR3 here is CASSYGRALRYNERFF. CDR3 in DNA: TGTGCCAGCAGTTACGGGAGGGCCCTCAGGTACAATGAGCGGTTCTTC.

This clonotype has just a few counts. The CDR3 sequence is CASPVDRPRSYEQYF. The CDR3 DNA reads TGTGCCAGCCCCGTCGATCGGCCCCGCTCCTACGAGCAGTACTTC. The rearrangement uses TRBV6-2 or TRBV6-3 and TRBJ2-7, with D uncertain. Germline V gene data show CDR1 as MNHEY and CDR2 as SVGEGT. CDR3 size: 15 residues. Trimming left V 8 bases short and J 0 bases short, with 17 bases between.

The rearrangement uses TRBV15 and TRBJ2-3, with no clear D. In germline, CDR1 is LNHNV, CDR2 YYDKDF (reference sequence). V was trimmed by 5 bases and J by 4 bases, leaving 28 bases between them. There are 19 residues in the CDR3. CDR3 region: CATSSDPRSGPSVADTQYF. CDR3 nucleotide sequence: TGTGCCACCAGCTCAGATCCACGCTCCGGGCCCAGCGTAGCAGATACGCAGTATTTT.

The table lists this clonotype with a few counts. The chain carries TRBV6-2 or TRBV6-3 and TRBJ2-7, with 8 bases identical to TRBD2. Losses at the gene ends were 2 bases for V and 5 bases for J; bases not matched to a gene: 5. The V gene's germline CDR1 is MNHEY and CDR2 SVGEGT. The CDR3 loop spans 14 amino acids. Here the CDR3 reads CASSYAGGANEQYF. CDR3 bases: TGTGCCAGCAGTTACGCGGGGGGCGCAAACGAGCAGTACTTC.

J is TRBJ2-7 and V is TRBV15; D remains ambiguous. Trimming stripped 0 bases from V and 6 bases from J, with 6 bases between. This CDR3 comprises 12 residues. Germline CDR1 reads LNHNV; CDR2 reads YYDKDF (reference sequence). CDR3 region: CATSRDASEQYF. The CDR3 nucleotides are TGTGCCACCAGCAGAGATGCGTCCGAGCAGTACTTC.

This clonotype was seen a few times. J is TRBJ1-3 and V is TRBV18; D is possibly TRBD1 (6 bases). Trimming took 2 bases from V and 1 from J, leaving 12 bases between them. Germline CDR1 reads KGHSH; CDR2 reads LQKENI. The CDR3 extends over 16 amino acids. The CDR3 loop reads CASSPSQGASGNTIYF. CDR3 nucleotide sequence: TGTGCCAGCTCACCATCACAGGGCGCATCTGGAAACACCATATATTTT.

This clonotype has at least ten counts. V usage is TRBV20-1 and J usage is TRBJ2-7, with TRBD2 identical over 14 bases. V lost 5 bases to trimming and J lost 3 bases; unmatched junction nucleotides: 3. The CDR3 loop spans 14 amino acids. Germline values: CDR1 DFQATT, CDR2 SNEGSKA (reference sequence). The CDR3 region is CSAGGTSGSYEQYF. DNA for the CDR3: TGCAGTGCTGGTGGGACTAGCGGGAGCTACGAGCAGTACTTC.

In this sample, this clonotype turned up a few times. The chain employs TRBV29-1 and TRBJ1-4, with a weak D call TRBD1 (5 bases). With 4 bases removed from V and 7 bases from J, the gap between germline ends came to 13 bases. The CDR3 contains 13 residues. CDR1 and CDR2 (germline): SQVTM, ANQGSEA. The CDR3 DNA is TGCAGCGTTGCCGGGCAGGGTGGTGAAAAACTGTTTTTT. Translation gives CSVAGQGGEKLFF.

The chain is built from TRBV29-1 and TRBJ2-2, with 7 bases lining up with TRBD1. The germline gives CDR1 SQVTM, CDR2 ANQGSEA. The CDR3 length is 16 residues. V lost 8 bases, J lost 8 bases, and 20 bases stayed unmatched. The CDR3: CSPSFRGRVIPGELFF. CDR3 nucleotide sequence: TGCAGCCCCTCCTTCAGGGGGAGAGTAATTCCGGGGGAGCTGTTTTTT.